This T cell receptor (beta chain) appears in the sequencing data of a study of blood T cells in healthy people across ages. Broader study findings: It was held that diversity estimates obtained from one million T cells represented underestimates.

This clonotype was recorded once. What it recognizes is unknown. A second PCR, run for about 7 to 12 cycles, used a sample-barcoded 5' primer plus a J-beta primer mix. A single record per CDR3 protein comes from TCRdb applying MiXCR to the 5' RACE reads. Of 1.2 million to 1.5 million distinct CDR3 sequences in the sample, 42% were seen once. This sequence was found in a woman aged 18-29 years in good health. Sample: blood.

CDR3 bases: TGTGCCAGCAGCGGTGGGACAGGGGGCTTGACAGATACGCAGTATTTT. It translates to CASSGGTGGLTDTQYF. This chain uses TRBV6-1 with TRBJ2-3; TRBD1 matches at 12 bases. The ends lost 6 bases at V and 3 bases at J; junction bases unmatched: 7. The CDR3 totals 16 residues. From germline, CDR1 is MNHNS and CDR2 SASEGT.